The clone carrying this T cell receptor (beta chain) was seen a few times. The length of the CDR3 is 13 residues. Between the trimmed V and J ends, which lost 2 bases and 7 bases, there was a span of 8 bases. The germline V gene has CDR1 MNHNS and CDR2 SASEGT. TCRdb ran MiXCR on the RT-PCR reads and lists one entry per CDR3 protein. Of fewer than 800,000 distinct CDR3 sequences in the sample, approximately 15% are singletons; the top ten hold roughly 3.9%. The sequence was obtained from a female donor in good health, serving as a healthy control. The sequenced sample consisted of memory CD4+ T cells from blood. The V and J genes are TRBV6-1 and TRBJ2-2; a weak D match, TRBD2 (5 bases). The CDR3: CASSETGLGELFF. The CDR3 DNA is TGTGCCAGCAGTGAAACCGGACTCGGGGAGCTGTTTTTT.